Below, 10 T cell receptor beta chains from the same sample are listed, as sequenced in a study of OX40 agonist ivuxolimab in advanced cancers. TCRdb keeps only in-frame clones here, not all; method: immunoSEQ multiplex PCR. The sample lists 65,000 to 85,000 clones, roughly 87% occurring once. Specimen: CD4+ or CD8+ T cells sorted from blood, collected in a trial of the OX40 agonist ivuxolimab. The receptors were gathered from an adult with an advanced solid tumor such as melanoma, head and neck, liver or kidney cancer.

The chain carries TRBV11-2 and TRBJ1-5; D gene uncertain. The CDR3 loop spans 15 amino acids. The germline CDR1 and CDR2 sequences are SGHAT and FQNNGV. V gave up 0 bases and J gave up 7 bases, with 13 bases separating them. The DNA for the CDR3 is TGTGCCAGCAGCTTAGATCGAGGAGGGAGGCAGCCCCAGCATTTT. Translation gives CASSLDRGGRQPQHF. Drawing the rest from reference TRBV11-2 and TRBJ1-5, the complete variable domain is EAGVAQSPRYKIIEKRQSVAFWCNPISGHATLYWYQQILGQGPKLLIQFQNNGVVDDSQLPKDRFSAERLKGVDSTLKIQPAKLEDSAVYLCASSLDRGGRQPQHFGDGTRLSIL.

The rearrangement links TRBV9 to TRBJ2-2; D is ambiguous. From germline, CDR1 is SGDLS and CDR2 YYNGEE. Trimming removed 3 bases at V and 7 bases at J, with 10 bases between. CDR3 size: 13 residues. CDR3 region: CASSARSNGELFF. Here the CDR3 DNA reads TGTGCCAGCAGCGCACGATCGAACGGGGAGCTGTTTTTT.

The J gene is TRBJ1-1, the V gene TRBV9; D remains unclear. Germline V gene lookup returns CDR1 SGDLS and CDR2 YYNGEE. The CDR3 covers 14 residues. V lost 1 base, J lost 1 base, and 8 bases lay in between. The CDR3 protein is CASSVIGANTEAFF. The CDR3 nucleotides are TGTGCCAGCAGCGTAATTGGAGCGAACACTGAAGCTTTCTTT.

This chain uses TRBV19 with TRBJ2-1; weak D call: TRBD1 (6 bases). The germline V gene encodes CDR1 LNHDA and CDR2 SQIVND (reference sequence). The CDR3 contains 16 residues. The ends were cut back, 6 bases at V and 0 bases at J, with 15 bases in the middle. The CDR3 sequence is CASSKRQASSYNEQFF. CDR3 DNA sequence: TGTGCCAGTAGCAAAAGACAGGCCTCCTCCTACAATGAGCAGTTCTTC.

V gene TRBV18 combines with J gene TRBJ2-7, with 8 bases aligning to TRBD1. Losses at the gene ends were 6 bases for V and 9 bases for J; bases not matched to a gene: 10. Germline CDR1 is KGHSH and CDR2 is LQKENI. There are 13 residues in the CDR3. This CDR3 reads CASSPKTGERQYF. CDR3 nucleotide sequence: TGTGCCAGCTCGCCGAAGACAGGGGAGAGGCAGTACTTC. Together with reference TRBV18 and TRBJ2-7, the CDR3 gives the full variable domain: NAGVMQNPRHLVRRRGQEARLRCSPMKGHSHVYWYRQLPEEGLKFMVYLQKENIIDESGMPKERFSAEFPKEGPSILRIQQVVRGDSAAYFCASSPKTGERQYFGPGTRLTVT.

This chain connects TRBV6-5 to TRBJ1-1; unclear D gene. The CDR3 is 16 amino acids. Trimming removed 2 bases from V and 2 bases from J, with 15 bases in between. From germline, CDR1 is MNHEY and CDR2 SVGAGI. The CDR3 DNA is TGTGCCAGCAGTTACCCACTCCGGGAACAAAACACTGAAGCTTTCTTT. Translation: CASSYPLREQNTEAFF.

This clone was seen once. The J gene is TRBJ2-5, the V gene TRBV29-1; no clear D. Gene TRBJ2-7 matches the end of the DNA better, so the J call may be wrong. The CDR3 has 12 residues. Germline assignment: CDR1 SQVTM and CDR2 ANQGSEA. The CDR3 sequence: CSVKGSPYEQYF. CDR3 nucleotides: TGCAGCGTTAAAGGTTCCCCCTACGAGCAGTACTTC.

This clone was seen a few times. The V and J genes are TRBV19 and TRBJ1-5, with D possibly matching TRBD1 (5 bases). CDR3 length: 14 amino acids. The V and J ends lost 6 bases and 2 bases respectively, with 11 bases between them. Germline V CDR1 and CDR2: LNHDA, SQIVND (reference sequence). This chain's CDR3 is CASRWGGGNQPQHF. For the CDR3, the DNA is TGTGCCAGTAGGTGGGGGGGAGGCAATCAGCCCCAGCATTTT.

This chain connects TRBV27 to TRBJ2-1; TRBD2 aligns across 13 bases. V lost 5 bases and J lost 8; bases outside the gene matches: 3. Germline-derived CDR1 and CDR2 are MNHEY and SMNVEV (reference sequence). The CDR3 runs 14 residues. CDR3 DNA sequence: TGTGCCAGCAGTAGGACTAGCGGGAGTCATGAGCAGTTCTTC. Residues: CASSRTSGSHEQFF.

The gene calls are TRBV5-1 and TRBJ1-2; D may be TRBD1 (6 bases). Germline V gives CDR1 SGHRS, CDR2 YFSETQ. CDR3 length: 14 residues. V was pared by 4 bases and J by 0 bases, with 10 bases between. This CDR3 reads CASSPWTANYGYTF. DNA of the CDR3: TGCGCCAGCAGCCCCTGGACAGCTAACTATGGCTACACCTTC.